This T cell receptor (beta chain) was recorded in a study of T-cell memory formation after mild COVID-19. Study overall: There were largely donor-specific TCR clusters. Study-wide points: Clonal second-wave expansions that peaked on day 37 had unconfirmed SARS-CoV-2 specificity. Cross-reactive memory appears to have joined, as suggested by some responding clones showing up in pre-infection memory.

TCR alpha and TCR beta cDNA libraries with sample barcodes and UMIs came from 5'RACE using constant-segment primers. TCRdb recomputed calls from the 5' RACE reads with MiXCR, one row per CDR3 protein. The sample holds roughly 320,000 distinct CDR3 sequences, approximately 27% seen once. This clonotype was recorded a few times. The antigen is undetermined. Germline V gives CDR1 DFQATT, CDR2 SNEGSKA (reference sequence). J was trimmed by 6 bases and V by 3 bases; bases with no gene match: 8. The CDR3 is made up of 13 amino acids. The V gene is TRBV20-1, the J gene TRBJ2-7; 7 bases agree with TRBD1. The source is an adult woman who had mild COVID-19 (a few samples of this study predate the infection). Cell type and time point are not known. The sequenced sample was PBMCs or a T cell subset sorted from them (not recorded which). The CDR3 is CSARTGRLGEQYF. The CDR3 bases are TGCAGTGCTAGGACAGGGCGGTTAGGCGAGCAGTACTTC.